This TCR beta chain was observed in a study of blood T cell repertoires in COVID-19. Under the authors' procedure: For nucleated cells, counts were estimated from reference gene primer amplification. This table comes from immunoSEQ multiplex PCR, and its TCRdb copy is limited to in-frame clones, with some not included. The V and J calls and the clone size are those of that table, but D and trimming were determined from the DNA. The sample comprises around 300,000 clones, about 91% of which are singletons, and approximately 1.8% rests with the top ten. The trim removed 0 bases at V and 4 bases at J, leaving 7 bases unmatched. The CDR3 length is 16 residues. CDR1 SGHVS and CDR2 FQNEAQ come from the germline V gene.

The source is a woman in her twenties or thirties with COVID-19, enrolled during active disease. The gene calls are TRBV7-8 and TRBJ2-7; the match to TRBD2 covers 9 bases. The sequenced sample was peripheral blood. The CDR3 bases are TGTGCCAGCAGCTTAGCGAGAGTAGCGGGGGCGTACGAGCAGTACTTC. This encodes CASSLARVAGAYEQYF. Variable domain in full (rest from reference TRBV7-8 and TRBJ2-7): GAGVSQSPRYKVAKRGQDVALRCDPISGHVSLFWYQQALGQGPEFLTYFQNEAQLDKSGLPSDRFFAERPEGSVSTLKIQRTQQEDSAVYLCASSLARVAGAYEQYFGPGTRLTVT.